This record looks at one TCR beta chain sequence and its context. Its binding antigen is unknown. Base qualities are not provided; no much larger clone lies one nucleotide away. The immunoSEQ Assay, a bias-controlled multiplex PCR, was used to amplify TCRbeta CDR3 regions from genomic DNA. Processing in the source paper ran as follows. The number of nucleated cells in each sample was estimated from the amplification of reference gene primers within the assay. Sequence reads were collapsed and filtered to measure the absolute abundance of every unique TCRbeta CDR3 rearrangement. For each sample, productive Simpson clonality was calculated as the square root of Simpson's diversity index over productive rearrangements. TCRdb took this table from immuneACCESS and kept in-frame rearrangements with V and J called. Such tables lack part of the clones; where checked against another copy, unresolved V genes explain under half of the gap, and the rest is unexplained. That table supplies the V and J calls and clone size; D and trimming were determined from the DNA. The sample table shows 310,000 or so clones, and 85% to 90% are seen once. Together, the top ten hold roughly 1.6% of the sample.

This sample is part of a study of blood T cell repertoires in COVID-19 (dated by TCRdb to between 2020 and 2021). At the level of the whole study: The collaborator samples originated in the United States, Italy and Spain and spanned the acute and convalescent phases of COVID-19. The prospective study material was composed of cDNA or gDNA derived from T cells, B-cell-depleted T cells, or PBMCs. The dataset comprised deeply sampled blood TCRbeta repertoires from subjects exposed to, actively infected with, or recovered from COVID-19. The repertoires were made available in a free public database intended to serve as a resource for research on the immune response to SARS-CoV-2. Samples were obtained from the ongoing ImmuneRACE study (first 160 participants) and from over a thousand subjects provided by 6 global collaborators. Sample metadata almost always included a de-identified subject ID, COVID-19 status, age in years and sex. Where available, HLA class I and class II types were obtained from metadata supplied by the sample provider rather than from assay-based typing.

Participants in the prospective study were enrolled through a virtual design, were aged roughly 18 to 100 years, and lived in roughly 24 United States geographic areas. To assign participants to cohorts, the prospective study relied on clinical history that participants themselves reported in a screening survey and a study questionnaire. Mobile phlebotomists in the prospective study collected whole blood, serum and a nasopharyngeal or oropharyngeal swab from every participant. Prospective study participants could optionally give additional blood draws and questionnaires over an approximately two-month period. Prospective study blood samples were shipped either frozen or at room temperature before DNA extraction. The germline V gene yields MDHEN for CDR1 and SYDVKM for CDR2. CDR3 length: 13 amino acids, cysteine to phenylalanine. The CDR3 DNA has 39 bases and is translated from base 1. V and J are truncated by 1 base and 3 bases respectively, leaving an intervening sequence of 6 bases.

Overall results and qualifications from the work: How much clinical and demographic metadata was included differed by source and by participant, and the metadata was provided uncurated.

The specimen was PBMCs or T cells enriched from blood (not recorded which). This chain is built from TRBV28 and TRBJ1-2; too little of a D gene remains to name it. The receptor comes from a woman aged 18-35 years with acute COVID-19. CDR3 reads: CASSLSRYYGYTF. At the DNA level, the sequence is TGTGCCAGCAGTTTATCCAGGTACTATGGCTACACCTTC.